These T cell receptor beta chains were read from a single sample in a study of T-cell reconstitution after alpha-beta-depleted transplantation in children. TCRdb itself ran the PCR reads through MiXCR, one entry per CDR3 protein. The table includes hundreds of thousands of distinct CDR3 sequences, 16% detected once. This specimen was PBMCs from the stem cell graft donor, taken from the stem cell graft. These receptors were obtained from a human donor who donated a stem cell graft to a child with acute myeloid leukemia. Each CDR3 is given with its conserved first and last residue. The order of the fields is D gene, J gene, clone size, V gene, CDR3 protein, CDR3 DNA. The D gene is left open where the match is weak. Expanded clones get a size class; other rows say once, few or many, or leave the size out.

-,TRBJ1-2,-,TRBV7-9,CASSDHGRGYTF,TGTGCCAGCAGCGATCACGGACGGGGCTACACCTTC
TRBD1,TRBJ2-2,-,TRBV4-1,CASTQGWGQATGELFF,TGCGCCAGCACCCAGGGGTGGGGACAGGCTACCGGGGAGCTGTTTTTT
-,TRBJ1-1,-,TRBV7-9,CASSLRSGGTLNTEAFF,TGTGCCAGCAGCTTAAGGAGCGGAGGTACCTTGAACACTGAAGCTTTCTTT
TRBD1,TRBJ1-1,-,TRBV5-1,CASSPRDRAATEAFF,TGCGCCAGCAGCCCCCGTGACAGGGCGGCCACTGAAGCTTTCTTT
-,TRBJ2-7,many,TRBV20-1,CSAGGPSCEQYF,TGCAGTGCGGGGGGGCCCTCCTGCGAGCAGTACTTC
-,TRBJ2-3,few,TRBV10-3,CAITEKAGHDTQYF,TGTGCCATCACGGAGAAGGCCGGACACGATACGCAGTATTTT
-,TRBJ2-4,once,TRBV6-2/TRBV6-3,CASSYSEGNIQYF,TGTGCCAGCAGTTACTCCGAGGGAAACATTCAGTACTTC
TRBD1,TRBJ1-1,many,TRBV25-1,CASSGRTGNTEAFF,TGTGCCAGCAGTGGGAGGACAGGGAACACTGAAGCTTTCTTT
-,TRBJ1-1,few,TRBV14,CASSQDFTEAFF,TGTGCCAGCAGCCAAGATTTCACTGAAGCTTTCTTT
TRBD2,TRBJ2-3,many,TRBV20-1,CSAREPLFAGGAGDTQYF,TGCAGTGCTAGAGAGCCCCTGTTCGCGGGGGGGGCCGGGGATACGCAGTATTTT
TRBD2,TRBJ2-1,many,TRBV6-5,CASSSRSVAGRWDEQFF,TGTGCCAGCAGTTCCCGGTCGGTAGCGGGGCGATGGGATGAGCAGTTCTTC
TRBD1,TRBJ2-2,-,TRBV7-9,CASSLAQGAGELFF,TGTGCCAGCAGCTTAGCGCAGGGGGCCGGGGAGCTGTTTTTT
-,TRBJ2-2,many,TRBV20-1,CSAILGNTGELFF,TGCAGTGCTATTCTGGGGAACACCGGGGAGCTGTTTTTT
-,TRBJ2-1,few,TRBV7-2,CASISRDSYNEQFF,TGTGCCAGCATATCCCGGGACTCCTACAATGAGCAGTTCTTC
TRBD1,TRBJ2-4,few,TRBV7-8,CASSSTGTGRNIQYF,TGTGCCAGCAGCTCCACCGGGACAGGGAGAAACATTCAGTACTTC
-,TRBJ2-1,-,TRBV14,CASSQEWGIRNEQFF,TGTGCCAGCAGCCAAGAATGGGGGATAAGGAATGAGCAGTTCTTC
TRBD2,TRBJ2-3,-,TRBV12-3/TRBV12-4,CASSLGTSQITDTQYF,TGTGCCAGCAGTCTAGGGACTAGTCAGATCACAGATACGCAGTATTTT
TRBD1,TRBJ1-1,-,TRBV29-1,CSVDRVGNTEAFF,TGCAGCGTGGACAGGGTCGGGAACACTGAAGCTTTCTTT
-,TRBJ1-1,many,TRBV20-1,CSARDLQGLNTEAFF,TGCAGTGCTAGAGATCTACAGGGCCTAAACACTGAAGCTTTCTTT
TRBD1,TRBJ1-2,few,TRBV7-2,CASSLSSDRGNYGYTF,TGTGCCAGCAGCTTATCCTCCGACAGGGGGAACTATGGCTACACCTTC
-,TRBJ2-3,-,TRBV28,CASSILQDTDTQYF,TGTGCCAGCAGTATCTTACAGGACACAGATACGCAGTATTTT
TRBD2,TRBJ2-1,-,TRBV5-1,CASSLISSGGSEQFF,TGCGCCAGCAGCTTGATCTCCAGCGGGGGTAGTGAGCAGTTCTTC
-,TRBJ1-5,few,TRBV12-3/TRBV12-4,CASTKRGGGSSNQPQHF,TGTGCCAGCACCAAGCGGGGGGGTGGTTCGAGCAATCAGCCCCAGCATTTT
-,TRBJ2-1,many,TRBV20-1,CSAREPPNEQFF,TGCAGTGCTAGAGAGCCCCCCAATGAGCAGTTCTTC
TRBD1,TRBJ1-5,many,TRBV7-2,CASSLRGTGGNQPQHF,TGTGCCAGCAGCTTAAGGGGGACAGGGGGCAATCAGCCCCAGCATTTT
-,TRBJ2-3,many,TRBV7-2,CASSLAPGSLKSDTQYF,TGTGCCAGCAGCTTAGCGCCGGGATCCCTAAAATCAGATACGCAGTATTTT
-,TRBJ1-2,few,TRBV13,CASSSSDRSELAF,TGTGCCAGCAGCTCGTCGGACAGATCTGAACTTGCCTTC
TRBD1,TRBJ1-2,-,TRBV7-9,CASSSAVDRENYGYTF,TGTGCCAGCAGCTCGGCGGTGGACAGGGAAAACTATGGCTACACCTTC
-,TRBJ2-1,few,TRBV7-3,CASSWTTAYNEQFF,TGTGCCAGCAGCTGGACGACTGCCTACAATGAGCAGTTCTTC
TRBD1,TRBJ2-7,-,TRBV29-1,CSVDRQGAHEQYF,TGCAGCGTTGATAGGCAGGGGGCCCACGAGCAGTACTTC
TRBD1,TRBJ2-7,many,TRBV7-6,CASSLGQGDYEQYF,TGTGCCAGCAGCCTCGGACAGGGTGACTACGAGCAGTACTTC
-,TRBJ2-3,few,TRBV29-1,CSWSFTDTQYF,TGCAGCTGGTCTTTCACAGATACGCAGTATTTT
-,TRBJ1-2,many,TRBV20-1,CSGRGLRGYTF,TGCAGTGGCAGAGGGCTGAGAGGCTACACCTTC
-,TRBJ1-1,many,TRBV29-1,CSVARVVNTEAFF,TGCAGCGTTGCGCGCGTGGTGAACACTGAAGCTTTCTTT
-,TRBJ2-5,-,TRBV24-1,CATSAGATSETQYF,TGTGCCACCAGTGCAGGGGCCACCTCCGAGACCCAGTACTTC
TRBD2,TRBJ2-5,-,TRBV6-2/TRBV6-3,CASSSGTIPIRETQYF,TGTGCCAGCAGTTCAGGGACTATCCCCATACGGGAGACCCAGTACTTC
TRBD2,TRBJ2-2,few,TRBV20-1,CSARSVLAANTGELFF,TGCAGTGCTAGATCTGTACTAGCGGCGAACACCGGGGAGCTGTTTTTT
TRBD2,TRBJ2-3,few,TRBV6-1,CASSGTSGGMDTQYF,TGTGCCAGCAGTGGGACTAGCGGGGGCATGGATACGCAGTATTTT
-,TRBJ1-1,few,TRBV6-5,CASSYGSRMNTEAFF,TGTGCCAGCAGTTACGGTTCCCGGATGAACACTGAAGCTTTCTTT
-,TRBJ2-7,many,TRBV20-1,CSARGRGQYEQYF,TGCAGTGCAAGGGGGCGGGGACAGTACGAGCAGTACTTC
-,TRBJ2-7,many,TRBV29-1,CSAVLSYEQYF,TGCAGTGCAGTTTTGTCCTACGAGCAGTACTTC
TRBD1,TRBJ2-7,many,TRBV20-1,CSARGPIQGIPYEQYF,TGCAGTGCTAGAGGTCCTATACAGGGGATACCCTACGAGCAGTACTTC
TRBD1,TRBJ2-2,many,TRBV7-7,CASSLTGAYGELFF,TGTGCCAGCAGCCTGACAGGGGCATACGGGGAGCTGTTTTTT
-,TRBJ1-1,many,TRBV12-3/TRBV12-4,CASSPFDITEAFF,TGTGCCAGCAGTCCCTTCGATATCACTGAAGCTTTCTTT
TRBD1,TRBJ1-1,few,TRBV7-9,CASSFGEGASTEAFF,TGTGCCAGCAGCTTCGGTGAGGGGGCTAGCACTGAAGCTTTCTTT
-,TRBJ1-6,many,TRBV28,CASSLLRGSPLHF,TGTGCCAGCAGTTTATTGCGGGGTTCACCCCTCCACTTT
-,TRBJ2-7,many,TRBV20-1,CSARDRAGSSYEQYF,TGCAGTGCTAGAGATAGGGCCGGTAGCTCCTACGAGCAGTACTTC